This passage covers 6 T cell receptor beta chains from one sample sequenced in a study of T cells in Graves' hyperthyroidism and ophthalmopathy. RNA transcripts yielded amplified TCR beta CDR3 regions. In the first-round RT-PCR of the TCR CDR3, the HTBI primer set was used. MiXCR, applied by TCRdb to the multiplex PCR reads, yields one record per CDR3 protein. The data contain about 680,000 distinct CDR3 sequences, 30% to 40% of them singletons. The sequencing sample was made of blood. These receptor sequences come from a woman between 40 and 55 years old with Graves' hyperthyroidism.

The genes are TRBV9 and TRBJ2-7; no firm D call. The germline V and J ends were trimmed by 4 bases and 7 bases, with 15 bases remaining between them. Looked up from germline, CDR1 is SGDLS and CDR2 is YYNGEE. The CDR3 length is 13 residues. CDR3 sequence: CASSPGSLNEQYF. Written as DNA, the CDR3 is TGTGCCAGCAGCCCTGGATCTCTCAATGAGCAGTACTTC.

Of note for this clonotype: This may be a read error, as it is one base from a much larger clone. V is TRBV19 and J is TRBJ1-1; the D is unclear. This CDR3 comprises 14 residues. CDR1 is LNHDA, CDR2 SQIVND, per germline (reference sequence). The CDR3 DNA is TGTGCCAGTAGTATGGACCGCGAGGGCACTGAAGCTTCCTTT. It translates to CASSMDREGTEASF. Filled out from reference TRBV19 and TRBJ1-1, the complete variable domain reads DGGITQSPKYLFRKEGQNVTLSCEQNLNHDAMYWYRQDPGQGLRLIYYSQIVNDFQKGDIAEGYSVSREKKESFPLTVTSAQKNPTAFYLCASSMDREGTEASFGQGTRLTVV.

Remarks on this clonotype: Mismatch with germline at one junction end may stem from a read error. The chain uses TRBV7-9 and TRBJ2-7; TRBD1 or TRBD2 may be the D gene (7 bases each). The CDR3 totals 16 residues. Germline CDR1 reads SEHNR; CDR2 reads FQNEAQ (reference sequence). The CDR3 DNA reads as TGTGCCAGCAGCTCCCCCCAGGGGGGGACCTCCTACCAGCAGTACTTC. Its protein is CASSSPQGGTSYQQYF.

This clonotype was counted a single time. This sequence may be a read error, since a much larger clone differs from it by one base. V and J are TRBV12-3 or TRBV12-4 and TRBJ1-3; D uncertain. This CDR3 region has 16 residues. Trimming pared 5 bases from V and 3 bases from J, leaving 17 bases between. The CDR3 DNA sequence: TGTGCCAGCAGTCTCCTGCACCTCGGCGGTGGAAACACCATATATTTT. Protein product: CASSLLHLGGGNTIYF.

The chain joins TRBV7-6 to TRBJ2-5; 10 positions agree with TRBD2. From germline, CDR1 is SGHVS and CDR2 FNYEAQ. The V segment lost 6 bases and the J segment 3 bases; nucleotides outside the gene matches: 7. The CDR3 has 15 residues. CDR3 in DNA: TGTGCCAGCAGATTTTGGACTAGCGGTAAAGAGACCCAGTACTTC. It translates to CASRFWTSGKETQYF. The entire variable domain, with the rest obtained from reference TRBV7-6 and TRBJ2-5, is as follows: GAGVSQSPRYKVTKRGQDVALRCDPISGHVSLYWYRQALGQGPEFLTYFNYEAQQDKSGLPNDRFSAERPEGSISTLTIQRTEQRDSAMYRCASRFWTSGKETQYFGPGTRLLVL.

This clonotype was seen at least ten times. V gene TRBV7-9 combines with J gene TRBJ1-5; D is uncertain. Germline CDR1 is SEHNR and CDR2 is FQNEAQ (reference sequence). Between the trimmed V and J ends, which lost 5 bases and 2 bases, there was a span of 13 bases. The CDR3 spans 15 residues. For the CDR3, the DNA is TGTGCCAGCAGCCTCGGACCAACGGGCAATCAGCCCCAGCATTTT. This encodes CASSLGPTGNQPQHF.